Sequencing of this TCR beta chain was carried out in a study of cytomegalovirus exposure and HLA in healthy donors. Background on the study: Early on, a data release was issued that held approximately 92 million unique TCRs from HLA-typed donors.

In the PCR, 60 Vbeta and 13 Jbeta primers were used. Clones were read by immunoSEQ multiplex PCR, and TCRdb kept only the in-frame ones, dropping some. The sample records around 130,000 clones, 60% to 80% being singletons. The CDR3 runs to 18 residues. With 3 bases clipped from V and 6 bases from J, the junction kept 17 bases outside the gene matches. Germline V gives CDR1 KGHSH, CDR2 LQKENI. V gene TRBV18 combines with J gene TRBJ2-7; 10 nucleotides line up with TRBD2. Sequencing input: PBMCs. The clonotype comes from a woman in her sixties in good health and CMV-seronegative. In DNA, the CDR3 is TGTGCCAGCTCACCGATGGGAGCGGGAGGGCCAATCTCCCGCGAGCAGTACTTC. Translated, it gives CASSPMGAGGPISREQYF.